Below, 3 T cell receptor beta chains from the same sample are listed, as sequenced in a study of T-cell reconstitution after alpha-beta-depleted transplantation in children. As it was prepared, the TCRbeta library received unique molecular identifiers. TCRdb processed the PCR reads anew with MiXCR; each CDR3 protein has one entry. Of 450,000 to 700,000 distinct CDR3 sequences detected, 20% to 30% appear once; the ten largest clones hold approximately 33%. The material sequenced was PBMCs, taken before TCRalphabeta/CD19-depleted stem cell transplant. These receptors all come from a boy less than two years old with Wiskott-Aldrich syndrome, due to receive a stem cell transplant.

This clonotype was picked up a small number of times. The V gene is TRBV9, the J gene TRBJ2-1, with D perhaps assigned TRBD1 or TRBD2 (5 bases each). This CDR3 has 13 amino acids. From germline, CDR1 is SGDLS and CDR2 YYNGEE. Trimming pared 4 bases from V and 13 bases from J, leaving 18 bases between. The CDR3 bases are TGTGCCAGCAGCCCCCGGGACCTTTATCTACAGTTCTTC. It yields the protein CASSPRDLYLQFF.

This clonotype appeared a few times. The chain carries TRBV11-2 and TRBJ2-2; possibly TRBD2 for D (7 bases). Germline V CDR1 and CDR2: SGHAT, FQNNGV. Between the trimmed V and J ends, which lost 8 bases and 4 bases, there was a span of 14 bases. The CDR3 has 14 amino acids. The CDR3 DNA reads as TGTGCCAGCTTGGGGGGGCGTGTCACCGGGGAGCTGTTTTTT. It translates to CASLGGRVTGELFF.

The chain is built from TRBV12-3 or TRBV12-4 and TRBJ1-2, with D tentatively TRBD1 (6 bases). This CDR3 spans 13 amino acids. Trimming cost V 6 bases and J 8 bases, with 16 bases left between them. The chain's CDR3 is CASREQGKLGYTF. The CDR3 bases are TGTGCCAGCAGGGAACAGGGAAAACTGGGCTACACCTTC.